One sample yielded the 26 T cell receptor beta chains listed below, sequenced in a study of lymphopenia after photon versus proton radiotherapy. The assay was immunoSEQ multiplex PCR, and TCRdb's table has in-frame clones only and misses some. The data contain approximately 53,000 clones, 92% of them singletons. Sequences were derived from peripheral blood, sampled from a patient treated with photon-based radiotherapy. The receptors come from a woman in her thirties or forties with cholangiocarcinoma.

The chain employs TRBV11-2 and TRBJ1-4, with 8 bases aligning to TRBD1. V was clipped by 1 base and J by 8 bases; unmatched bases: 12. The CDR3 spans 17 residues. The germline gives CDR1 SGHAT, CDR2 FQNNGV. CDR3 region: CASSLGSRAGQGEKLFF. For the CDR3, the DNA is TGTGCCAGCAGCTTAGGCTCGAGAGCCGGACAGGGCGAAAAACTGTTTTTT.

This clone occurred once. The chain employs TRBV5-8 and TRBJ2-1; 9 bases line up with TRBD1. V lost 7 bases, J lost 6 bases, and 8 bases stayed unmatched. The CDR3 extends over 14 amino acids. CDR1 is SGHTS and CDR2 is YDEGEE in the germline V gene. CDR3 sequence (DNA): TGTGCCAGCGGTCTGGGGACAGGGTCCAATGAGCAGTTCTTC. It encodes CASGLGTGSNEQFF.

The chain joins TRBV11-3 to TRBJ1-1, with 7 bases aligning to TRBD1. The germline V gene encodes CDR1 SGHNT and CDR2 YENEEA. With V trimmed by 1 base and J by 0 bases, 2 bases remained unmatched. The CDR3 is made up of 15 amino acids. The CDR3 region is CASSLGQGLNTEAFF. In DNA, the CDR3 is TGTGCCAGCAGCTTAGGACAGGGACTGAACACTGAAGCTTTCTTT.

J is TRBJ2-7 and V is TRBV27; D ambiguous. With 6 bases removed from V and 0 bases from J, the gap between germline ends came to 9 bases. The CDR3 runs 13 residues. CDR1 is MNHEY, CDR2 SMNVEV, per germline (reference sequence). CDR3 sequence: CASRLADSYEQYF. Written as DNA, the CDR3 is TGTGCCAGCAGATTGGCGGACTCCTACGAGCAGTACTTC.

The chain couples TRBV6-5 to TRBJ2-1; D remains ambiguous. Germline V gene lookup returns CDR1 MNHEY and CDR2 SVGAGI. The CDR3 has 13 residues. V was clipped by 6 bases and J by 11 bases, with 17 bases between them. The CDR3 nucleotides read TGTGCCAGCAGCAGTGCGGACCCCTCCAAGCAGTTCTTC. Translation: CASSSADPSKQFF.

V and J are TRBV6-5 and TRBJ2-5, with TRBD1 matching over 10 bases. Germline CDR1 MNHEY, CDR2 SVGAGI. The V and J ends lost 5 bases and 5 bases, in that order; junction bases with no gene match: 8. The CDR3 loop spans 15 amino acids. The CDR3 DNA reads as TGTGCCAGCAGTCACACCGGGACAGGGGTTGAGACCCAGTACTTC. Its protein product is CASSHTGTGVETQYF.

This clone was detected a few times. The CDR3 spells CASSPKGALTNYGYTF. The CDR3 DNA follows: TGTGCCAGCAGCCCCAAGGGGGCCCTTACTAACTATGGCTACACCTTC. The chain has TRBV6-6 and TRBJ1-2; 7 nucleotides line up with TRBD1. The CDR3 totals 16 residues. CDR1 and CDR2 from the germline V gene are MNHNY and SVGAGI (reference sequence). Germline trimming cut 6 bases from V and 0 bases from J; bases unmatched to any gene: 10.

V is TRBV7-2 and J is TRBJ2-3, with TRBD2 matching over 9 bases. The CDR3 spans 16 residues. Germline CDR1 SGHTA, CDR2 FQGNSA. Trimming took 1 base from V and 2 from J; bases not matched to a gene: 4. The CDR3 bases are TGTGCCAGCAGCTTAGGTAGCGGGGGATTCACAGATACGCAGTATTTT. Translated: CASSLGSGGFTDTQYF.

This rearrangement joins TRBV4-3 to TRBJ1-1; tentatively, D is TRBD1 (5 bases). Germline V gene lookup returns CDR1 LGHNA and CDR2 YSLEER. The CDR3 loop spans 15 amino acids. V was cut by 4 bases and J by 5 bases, with 17 bases left in between. The CDR3 nucleotides read TGCGCCAGCAGCCTCAGAAGCCAGGGAGGAACTGAAGCTTTCTTT. It is translated as CASSLRSQGGTEAFF.

The chain has TRBV18 and TRBJ2-1; 8 bases line up with TRBD2. CDR3 size: 19 residues. V lost 3 bases and J lost 3; bases outside the gene matches: 16. Germline V lookup: CDR1 KGHSH, CDR2 LQKENI. The CDR3, as DNA: TGTGCCAGCTCACCTCTGACGGCTAGCGGGTTAAACTACTACAATGAGCAGTTCTTC. Amino acids: CASSPLTASGLNYYNEQFF.

This sequence joins TRBV25-1 and TRBJ1-5; the D gene is possibly TRBD1 (6 bases). V was trimmed by 1 base and J by 9 bases, leaving 13 bases between them. The germline V gene has CDR1 MGHDK and CDR2 SYGVNS. The CDR3 extends over 14 amino acids. Written as DNA, the CDR3 is TGTGCCAGCAGTGAATCGGTGCAGGGGCCGCCCCAGCATTTT. Translating gives CASSESVQGPPQHF.

The chain has TRBV7-9 and TRBJ2-1; no definite D call. The CDR3 is 14 amino acids. The germline V gene has CDR1 SEHNR and CDR2 FQNEAQ (reference sequence). The V end lost 1 base, the J end lost 5 bases, and 9 bases lay between the germline ends. CDR3 region: CASSLGKDHNEQFF. The CDR3 nucleotides read TGTGCCAGCAGCTTAGGAAAGGATCACAATGAGCAGTTCTTC.

The chain is built from TRBV6-5 and TRBJ1-1; 9 bases are shared with TRBD1. In germline, CDR1 is MNHEY, CDR2 SVGAGI. This CDR3 is 14 amino acids long. Trimming at V came to 3 bases and at J to 6 bases, leaving 5 bases not matched to a gene. Here the CDR3 reads CASSYGTGSAEAFF. CDR3 in DNA: TGTGCCAGCAGTTATGGGACAGGGAGCGCTGAAGCTTTCTTT.

V is TRBV11-3 and J is TRBJ2-1; 7 positions agree with TRBD1. J was trimmed by 0 bases and V by 3 bases; bases with no gene match: 8. In germline, CDR1 is SGHNT, CDR2 YENEEA. This CDR3 comprises 17 residues. CDR3 amino acids: CASSLDHRDSSYNEQFF. Here the CDR3 DNA reads TGTGCCAGCAGCTTGGACCACCGGGACAGCTCCTACAATGAGCAGTTCTTC.

V gene TRBV30 combines with J gene TRBJ2-1; no definite D call. This CDR3 has 16 residues. From germline, CDR1 is GTSNPN and CDR2 SVGIG (reference sequence). V lost 0 bases, J lost 4 bases, and 16 bases lay in between. CDR3 bases: TGTGCCTGGAGTGTACGGCGGCACCATGCATACAATGAGCAGTTCTTC. Its protein is CAWSVRRHHAYNEQFF. Looking up the rest from reference TRBV30 and TRBJ2-1 gives the full variable domain: SQTIHQWPATLVQPVGSPLSLECTVEGTSNPNLYWYRQAAGRGLQLLFYSVGIGQISSEVPQNLSASRPQDRQFILSSKKLLLSDSGFYLCAWSVRRHHAYNEQFFGPGTRLTVL.

The chain employs TRBV5-4 and TRBJ1-1; 9 bases line up with TRBD1. V shed 9 bases, J shed 1 base, and the junction held 13 bases outside the gene matches. This CDR3 is 16 amino acids long. Germline CDR1 SGHNT, CDR2 YYREEE (reference sequence). This CDR3 reads CATYPSAGQGNTEAFF. CDR3 sequence (DNA): TGTGCCACCTACCCCAGTGCGGGACAGGGGAACACTGAAGCTTTCTTT.

The J gene is TRBJ1-1, the V gene TRBV6-5; tentatively, D is TRBD1 (5 bases). V lost 2 bases, J lost 5 bases, and 9 bases lay in between. The CDR3 is made up of 13 amino acids. Germline V CDR1 and CDR2: MNHEY, SVGAGI. The CDR3 coding sequence is TGTGCCAGCAGTTACAGGGGTGGGACTGAAGCTTTCTTT. Its translation is CASSYRGGTEAFF.

This clone has only one observation. The rearrangement joins TRBV10-1 to TRBJ2-2, with TRBD2 matching 14 bases. The CDR3 runs 16 residues. Germline CDR1 WNHNN, CDR2 SYGVQD (reference sequence). With V trimmed by 5 bases and J by 6 bases, 5 bases remained unmatched. The CDR3 region is CASSTQGLAGAGELFF. DNA of the CDR3: TGCGCCAGCAGTACCCAGGGACTAGCGGGAGCCGGGGAGCTGTTTTTT.

The chain links TRBV6-6 to TRBJ2-3; D not resolved. The V gene lost 0 bases and the J gene lost 0 bases, with 7 bases spanning the gap. CDR3 length equals 15 residues. CDR1 is MNHNY and CDR2 is SVGAGI in the germline V gene (reference sequence). The CDR3 DNA reads as TGTGCCAGCAGTTACTCGAGTGCCAGCACAGATACGCAGTATTTT. Translation: CASSYSSASTDTQYF.

V is TRBV21-1 and J is TRBJ2-2; the table's D call, TRBD2, has no DNA check behind it. TRBV21-1 is a known pseudogene. CDR3 length: 15 residues. The DNA of the CDR3 is TGTGCCAGCAGCAAATTGAGCGGCTACACCGGGGAGCTGTTTTTT. Encoded protein: CASSKLSGYTGELFF.

The chain has TRBV2 and TRBJ1-1; 8 nucleotides line up with TRBD1. Germline CDR1 reads SNHLY; CDR2 reads FYNNEI. J gave up 3 bases and V 4 bases, and 4 bases lay outside the gene matches. The CDR3 spans 14 residues. CDR3: CASSGTGRDTEAFF. CDR3 coding DNA: TGTGCCAGCAGTGGGACAGGGAGGGACACTGAAGCTTTCTTT. Full variable domain (remainder filled in from reference TRBV2 and TRBJ1-1): EPEVTQTPSHQVTQMGQEVILRCVPISNHLYFYWYRQILGQKVEFLVSFYNNEISEKSEIFDDQFSVERPDGSNFTLKIRSTKLEDSAMYFCASSGTGRDTEAFFGQGTRLTVV.

This chain connects TRBV29-1 to TRBJ2-2, with 8 nucleotides matching TRBD2. This CDR3 is built from 15 residues. After removal of 5 bases from V and 5 bases from J, the junction contained 10 bases not matched to a gene. CDR1 SQVTM and CDR2 ANQGSEA come from the germline V gene. DNA for the CDR3: TGCAGCGTTCGGCTCTCGGGAGGGCGGACCGGGGAGCTGTTTTTT. Amino acids: CSVRLSGGRTGELFF.

This chain uses TRBV4-2 with TRBJ2-1; 13 nucleotides agree with TRBD2. J lost 5 bases, V lost 4 bases, and 2 bases had no gene match. In germline, CDR1 is LGHNA, CDR2 YNFKEQ. CDR3 size: 15 residues. For the CDR3, the DNA is TGTGCCAGCAGCCCGGGACTAGCGGGAAACAATGAGCAGTTCTTC. Protein product: CASSPGLAGNNEQFF.

The chain is built from TRBV15 and TRBJ2-4, with D unclear. CDR1 is LNHNV and CDR2 is YYDKDF in the germline V gene (reference sequence). This CDR3 is built from 17 residues. Deletions cut 2 bases from V and 0 bases from J, with 14 bases between. The CDR3 protein is CATSRSVEDLAKNIQYF. CDR3 DNA: TGTGCCACCAGCAGAAGCGTTGAAGACCTAGCCAAAAACATTCAGTACTTC.

The V and J genes are TRBV19 and TRBJ2-3, with TRBD1 matching 10 bases. Per the germline V gene, CDR1 is LNHDA and CDR2 is SQIVND (reference sequence). This CDR3 contains 15 residues. With 6 bases clipped from V and 1 base from J, the junction kept 4 bases outside the gene matches. CDR3 sequence reads: CASRRGTGGTDTQYF. CDR3 nucleotide sequence: TGTGCCAGTAGAAGAGGGACAGGGGGCACAGATACGCAGTATTTT.

The CDR3 bases are TGTGCCAGCAGTGAAGCCAGGGGGCGCGGGCAGCCCCAGCATTTT. Its translation is CASSEARGRGQPQHF. The chain carries TRBV6-1 and TRBJ1-5, with 8 positions matching TRBD1. Germline V gives CDR1 MNHNS, CDR2 SASEGT. The CDR3 sequence is 15 residues long. Unmatched junction bases numbered 5, after V lost 0 bases and J lost 7 bases.